This is a list of T cell receptor beta chains from one sample in a study of cytomegalovirus exposure and HLA in healthy donors. Profiled with immunoSEQ multiplex PCR; TCRdb holds only in-frame clones, not every one. The sample has more than 90,000 clones, roughly 76% seen once. The sequencing sample was made of PBMCs. These receptors were obtained from a human donor in good health. CDR3s include the opening cysteine and the closing phenylalanine or tryptophan. A D gene is named only where the DNA matches it firmly. Clone size is not always given. Where it is, it says once, few, many or a class for expanded clones.

clone_size: NA; j_call: TRBJ2-7; d_call: TRBD1; v_call: TRBV2; cdr3_nt: TGTGCCAGCAGTGCCCTACAGGGGGCTCTCTACGAGCAGTACTTC; cdr3_aa: CASSALQGALYEQYF
clone_size: NA; j_call: TRBJ2-1; d_call: TRBD2; v_call: TRBV7-8; cdr3_nt: TGTGCCAGCAGCTTACCTTCGGGGGGGACCTACAATGAGCAGTTCTTC; cdr3_aa: CASSLPSGGTYNEQFF
clone_size: NA; j_call: TRBJ2-1; d_call: TRBD2; v_call: TRBV10-1; cdr3_nt: TGCGCCAGCAGTGAGGGGGGCGGGGGGTCCTACAATGAGCAGTTCTTC; cdr3_aa: CASSEGGGGSYNEQFF
clone_size: NA; j_call: TRBJ1-1; d_call: NA; v_call: TRBV2; cdr3_nt: TGTGCCAGCAGTATAGGAGCCCATGAAGCTTTCTTT; cdr3_aa: CASSIGAHEAFF
clone_size: NA; j_call: TRBJ2-1; d_call: TRBD2; v_call: TRBV5-8; cdr3_nt: TGTGCCAGCAGCTTGGTCCAGCGGGATCACAATGAGCAGTTCTTC; cdr3_aa: CASSLVQRDHNEQFF
clone_size: NA; j_call: TRBJ1-1; d_call: NA; v_call: TRBV19; cdr3_nt: TGTGCCAGTACGTCGGCCCCCAACTGGGGCACTGAAGCCTTCTTT; cdr3_aa: CASTSAPNWGTEAFF
clone_size: NA; j_call: TRBJ2-7; d_call: NA; v_call: TRBV9; cdr3_nt: TGTGCCAGCAGCGTAGGGAGGGGAGCGCTGTCCTACGAGCAGTACTTC; cdr3_aa: CASSVGRGALSYEQYF
clone_size: NA; j_call: TRBJ1-2; d_call: NA; v_call: TRBV2; cdr3_nt: TGTGCCAGCACAGGGAATATTAACTATGGCTACACCTTC; cdr3_aa: CASTGNINYGYTF
clone_size: NA; j_call: TRBJ2-4; d_call: NA; v_call: TRBV18; cdr3_nt: TGTGCCAGCTCACCACCTCCAGAGGATAGTGCGGCCAAAAACATTCAGTACTTC; cdr3_aa: CASSPPPEDSAAKNIQYF
clone_size: NA; j_call: TRBJ2-7; d_call: TRBD2; v_call: TRBV5-1; cdr3_nt: TGCGCCAGCAGCTTCACTAGCGGTACCTACGAGCAGTACTTC; cdr3_aa: CASSFTSGTYEQYF
clone_size: once; j_call: TRBJ2-4; d_call: NA; v_call: TRBV19; cdr3_nt: TGTGCCAGTAGCCCCACGCAGTCAAAAAACATTCAGTACTTC; cdr3_aa: CASSPTQSKNIQYF
clone_size: NA; j_call: TRBJ1-2; d_call: NA; v_call: TRBV19; cdr3_nt: TGTGCCAGTAGTATACAGGGTAGGGACTATGGCTACACCTTC; cdr3_aa: CASSIQGRDYGYTF
clone_size: NA; j_call: TRBJ1-1; d_call: TRBD1; v_call: TRBV7-8; cdr3_nt: TGTGCCAGCATACAGGAAGGACAGGGGGCGAGTGAAGCTTTCTTT; cdr3_aa: CASIQEGQGASEAFF
clone_size: NA; j_call: TRBJ1-2; d_call: TRBD1; v_call: TRBV5-5; cdr3_nt: TGTGCCAGCAGCTCAAAAGGGGACAGGGTAGATATTTATGGCTACACCTTC; cdr3_aa: CASSSKGDRVDIYGYTF
clone_size: NA; j_call: TRBJ2-6; d_call: TRBD1; v_call: TRBV5-1; cdr3_nt: TGCGCCAGCAGCTTGAGACAGGGGAACTCTGGGGCCAACGTCCTGACTTTC; cdr3_aa: CASSLRQGNSGANVLTF
clone_size: NA; j_call: TRBJ2-1; d_call: NA; v_call: TRBV9; cdr3_nt: TGTGCCAGCAGCCCCTACGCTTATAACGAGCAGTTCTTC; cdr3_aa: CASSPYAYNEQFF
clone_size: NA; j_call: TRBJ2-3; d_call: TRBD1; v_call: TRBV6-5; cdr3_nt: TGTGCCAGCAGTTACACGGGACAGGGGGCGTCTACGCAGTATTTT; cdr3_aa: CASSYTGQGASTQYF
clone_size: once; j_call: TRBJ2-1; d_call: TRBD1; v_call: TRBV10-3; cdr3_nt: TGTGCCATCATGGGACAGGAGAACAATGAGCAGTTCTTC; cdr3_aa: CAIMGQENNEQFF
clone_size: NA; j_call: TRBJ2-7; d_call: NA; v_call: TRBV4-2; cdr3_nt: TGTGCCAGCAGCTTCATCCGGGGCTACGAGCAGTACTTC; cdr3_aa: CASSFIRGYEQYF
clone_size: once; j_call: TRBJ1-1; d_call: TRBD1; v_call: TRBV27; cdr3_nt: TGTGCCAGCAGTCCTCAGACAGGGATGAACACTGAAGCTTTCTTT; cdr3_aa: CASSPQTGMNTEAFF
clone_size: NA; j_call: TRBJ2-2; d_call: NA; v_call: TRBV19; cdr3_nt: TGTGCCAGTAGGACCGGATTTGTGGGGGGAGTCTTGTTTTTT; cdr3_aa: CASRTGFVGGVLFF
clone_size: NA; j_call: TRBJ1-1; d_call: NA; v_call: TRBV6-5; cdr3_nt: TGTGCCAGCAGTTACTCGACCGTCGGGACTGAAGCTTTCTTT; cdr3_aa: CASSYSTVGTEAFF
clone_size: once; j_call: TRBJ2-5; d_call: TRBD1; v_call: TRBV5-4; cdr3_nt: TGTGCCAGCAGCTTGGGGGGACAGGGAAACCAAGAGACCCAGTACTTC; cdr3_aa: CASSLGGQGNQETQYF
clone_size: NA; j_call: TRBJ2-5; d_call: TRBD2; v_call: TRBV11-2; cdr3_nt: TGTGCCAGCAGCTTAGTCTCCCCGGGAGGAAGGGAGACCCAGTACTTC; cdr3_aa: CASSLVSPGGRETQYF
clone_size: NA; j_call: TRBJ1-2; d_call: NA; v_call: TRBV4-1; cdr3_nt: TGCGCCAGCAGCCAAGATTGGGGGCAGGGCTATGGCTACACCTTC; cdr3_aa: CASSQDWGQGYGYTF
clone_size: few; j_call: TRBJ1-1; d_call: NA; v_call: TRBV4-1; cdr3_nt: TGCGCCAGCAGCCAAGTTCCAGGCTGGACTGAAGCTTTCTTT; cdr3_aa: CASSQVPGWTEAFF
clone_size: NA; j_call: TRBJ2-2; d_call: TRBD2; v_call: TRBV7-9; cdr3_nt: TGTGCCCCCGAGCGGGGGGGCCTCGAGTTGAAACCCGGGGAGCTGTTTTTT; cdr3_aa: CAPERGGLELKPGELFF
clone_size: NA; j_call: TRBJ1-4; d_call: TRBD1; v_call: TRBV5-1; cdr3_nt: TGCGCCAGCAGCTTTGACTCTGGGACAGGGAAGAGAGAAAAACTGTTTTTT; cdr3_aa: CASSFDSGTGKREKLFF
clone_size: NA; j_call: TRBJ2-3; d_call: NA; v_call: TRBV2; cdr3_nt: TGTGCCAGCAGTGAATACAGAGATACGCAGTATTTT; cdr3_aa: CASSEYRDTQYF
clone_size: NA; j_call: TRBJ2-3; d_call: TRBD2; v_call: TRBV4-1; cdr3_nt: TGCGCCAGCAGCCAAGAAACTAGCGGCACAGATACGCAGTATTTT; cdr3_aa: CASSQETSGTDTQYF
clone_size: many; j_call: TRBJ2-7; d_call: NA; v_call: TRBV4-3; cdr3_nt: TGCGCCAGCAGCCAAGTCTCTTACCTTTCGGAGTACTTC; cdr3_aa: CASSQVSYLSEYF
clone_size: NA; j_call: TRBJ2-5; d_call: TRBD1; v_call: TRBV15; cdr3_nt: TGTGCCACCAGCAGGGAAGACAGGGCGCTGGAGACCCAGTACTTC; cdr3_aa: CATSREDRALETQYF
clone_size: few; j_call: TRBJ2-5; d_call: NA; v_call: TRBV4-3; cdr3_nt: TGCGCCAGCAGCCAAGATGGTCAGCACGGGGAGACCCAGTACTTC; cdr3_aa: CASSQDGQHGETQYF
clone_size: NA; j_call: TRBJ1-2; d_call: NA; v_call: TRBV6-5; cdr3_nt: TGTGCCAGCAGACCTGGGGAGGGGAACTATGGCTACACCTTC; cdr3_aa: CASRPGEGNYGYTF
clone_size: NA; j_call: TRBJ2-1; d_call: NA; v_call: TRBV18; cdr3_nt: TGTGCCAGCTCACCAGCCGTAAACAGGGTGGTGAGTGAGCAGTTCTTC; cdr3_aa: CASSPAVNRVVSEQFF
clone_size: NA; j_call: TRBJ1-1; d_call: NA; v_call: TRBV20-1; cdr3_nt: TGCAGTGCTAGACAGGACTGTGAAGCTTTCTTT; cdr3_aa: CSARQDCEAFF
clone_size: NA; j_call: TRBJ1-1; d_call: NA; v_call: TRBV6-5; cdr3_nt: TGTGCCAGCAGTTACTCCCGGGTAATGAACACTGAAGCTTTCTTT; cdr3_aa: CASSYSRVMNTEAFF
clone_size: once; j_call: TRBJ1-2; d_call: NA; v_call: TRBV29-1; cdr3_nt: TGCAGCGCTCTAGATGGGGAGGCGGACTATGGCTACACCTTC; cdr3_aa: CSALDGEADYGYTF
clone_size: NA; j_call: TRBJ1-2; d_call: TRBD1; v_call: TRBV5-1; cdr3_nt: TGCGCCAGCAGCTTGGATCCGGACAGGGCCGGGGATGGCTACACCTTC; cdr3_aa: CASSLDPDRAGDGYTF
clone_size: NA; j_call: TRBJ2-1; d_call: NA; v_call: TRBV6-5; cdr3_nt: TGTGCCAGCAGCAAAGCGGGCTCCTACAATGAGCAGTTCTTC; cdr3_aa: CASSKAGSYNEQFF
clone_size: NA; j_call: TRBJ1-1; d_call: NA; v_call: TRBV19; cdr3_nt: TGTGCCAGTAGTATATACGGGAACACTGAAGCTTTCTTT; cdr3_aa: CASSIYGNTEAFF
clone_size: few; j_call: TRBJ2-7; d_call: TRBD2; v_call: TRBV5-1; cdr3_nt: TGCGCCAGCAGCCCGGGAGGGGGGGCGTCCTACGAGCAGTACTTC; cdr3_aa: CASSPGGGASYEQYF
clone_size: once; j_call: TRBJ2-3; d_call: TRBD2; v_call: TRBV6-4; cdr3_nt: TGTGCCAGCAGTGACACGACTAGCGGGGCCCTAGATACGCAGTATTTT; cdr3_aa: CASSDTTSGALDTQYF
clone_size: NA; j_call: TRBJ2-5; d_call: TRBD2; v_call: TRBV7-2; cdr3_nt: TGTGCCAGCACCTATGGCGGGAGATCGGAGACCCAGTACTTC; cdr3_aa: CASTYGGRSETQYF
clone_size: few; j_call: TRBJ2-7; d_call: NA; v_call: TRBV18; cdr3_nt: TGTGCCAGCTTATCACAGATAGCGAACGAGCAGTACTTC; cdr3_aa: CASLSQIANEQYF
clone_size: NA; j_call: TRBJ1-1; d_call: NA; v_call: TRBV5-4; cdr3_nt: TGTGCCAGCAGCTTGGGGAGTGAAGCTTTCTTT; cdr3_aa: CASSLGSEAFF
clone_size: once; j_call: TRBJ1-4; d_call: NA; v_call: TRBV29-1; cdr3_nt: TGCAGCGTTGATGTGGGAGCTAATGAAAAACTGTTTTTT; cdr3_aa: CSVDVGANEKLFF
clone_size: NA; j_call: TRBJ2-7; d_call: NA; v_call: TRBV7-2; cdr3_nt: TGTGCCAGCAGCTTTGTGGGGCCTCACGAGCAGTACTTC; cdr3_aa: CASSFVGPHEQYF
clone_size: NA; j_call: TRBJ2-3; d_call: NA; v_call: TRBV4-1; cdr3_nt: TGCGCCAGCAGCCAACCGACGGGGAATACAGATACGCAGTATTTT; cdr3_aa: CASSQPTGNTDTQYF
clone_size: NA; j_call: TRBJ1-5; d_call: NA; v_call: TRBV5-8; cdr3_nt: TGTGCCAGCAGCTTGGAGGTCCCAGGGGGCAATCAGCCCCAGCATTTT; cdr3_aa: CASSLEVPGGNQPQHF
clone_size: NA; j_call: TRBJ1-2; d_call: TRBD1; v_call: TRBV5-1; cdr3_nt: TGCGCCAGCAGCGCGGGCGGACAGGAGTCCAACTATGGCTACACCTTC; cdr3_aa: CASSAGGQESNYGYTF
clone_size: NA; j_call: TRBJ2-1; d_call: TRBD2; v_call: TRBV4-3; cdr3_nt: TGCGCCAGCAGCCAGGACGCGGGAGGGACAAGGAATGAGCAGTTCTTC; cdr3_aa: CASSQDAGGTRNEQFF
clone_size: NA; j_call: TRBJ2-7; d_call: NA; v_call: TRBV14; cdr3_nt: TGTGCCAGCAGCCCCCTTCCCGGGAGCACCTACGAGCAGTACTTC; cdr3_aa: CASSPLPGSTYEQYF